This T cell receptor (beta chain) came from a study of shared clonotypes between healthy human individuals. Sequencing was performed with immunoSEQ multiplex PCR; in TCRdb, only in-frame clones are kept and a portion is missing. The table shows around 1.5 million clones, with approximately 98% occurring only once. The clonotype originates from a man aged 30 to 45 in good health. The sample comprised naive CD4+ T cells sorted from blood. Subset described: CD45RA+ positively selected.

CDR3 protein: CASSPRGLPSEAFF. Here the CDR3 DNA reads TGTGCCAGTAGTCCTCGCGGGCTGCCCTCCGAAGCTTTCTTT. The rearrangement links TRBV19 to TRBJ1-1; the D is unclear. This CDR3 contains 14 residues. CDR1 is LNHDA, CDR2 SQIVND, per germline (reference sequence). Trimming took 5 bases from V and 8 from J, leaving 18 bases between them.